This T cell receptor beta chain was observed in a study of cytomegalovirus exposure and HLA in healthy donors (dated by TCRdb to 2015 to 2018). Regarding the study in general: A later analysis indicated that the 100 to 150 validation repertoires were generated on the platform also employed for the roughly 650 repertoires of the first cohort. The study aimed to test whether cataloging public T cell receptors could reveal signatures of past pathogen exposure. Along with the approximately 700-subject first cohort, a separate validation cohort of roughly 110 different subjects was used. High-throughput TCR immunosequencing, statistical association of individual TCRs with disease status, and machine learning were combined to predict cytomegalovirus infection status. Paper-wide results and their limitations: The study gave a list of some 150 TCR beta chains associated with cytomegalovirus. Across donors, most TCR sequences were observed very rarely, whereas some public TCRs were present in many individuals. In both the original and validation cohorts, the classifier was reported to diagnose cytomegalovirus status with high specificity and sensitivity. A few of the identified cytomegalovirus-associated TCR beta chains were confirmed in vitro to be specific for cytomegalovirus antigens. The authors suggested that the approach could potentially be extended to other disease states and immunological phenotypes. A later analysis had no HLA typing for the validation cohort, so co-occurrence there was scored across all 130 or so repertoires. A later analysis found that TCRs clustered in the first cohort also tended to co-occur in the 120 validation repertoires, with more than 90% of cluster scores above 0.

The method behind the library was the immunoSEQ multiplex PCR assay. The authors' pipeline ran thus. A statistical classification framework was built to diagnose cytomegalovirus status from the catalog of TCR beta chain sequences. TCRdb re-hosts the immuneACCESS table, in-frame sequences only. Its copies lack some clones; in the studies checked, an unresolved V gene accounts for under half of them, and the cause for the rest is not known. From that table come the V and J calls and clone size; the DNA was used to work out D and trimming. The table for this sample lists about 60,000 clones; approximately 96% of them were counted only once. In total, the top ten clones hold 0.7% to 0.95% of the sample. As encoded in the germline V gene, CDR1 is SGHVS while CDR2 is FNYEAQ. The CDR3 numbers 15 residues from cysteine through phenylalanine. The kept DNA is CDR3 alone, 45 bases in frame from the first base. Trimming removed 1 base from V and 5 bases from J, leaving 12 bases between the germline ends.

About this clone itself: Its target antigen remains unknown. No qualities accompany the bases; no much larger clone lies one base away.

The donors were included in the validation cohort of 100 to 150 subjects, a group kept apart from the approximately 650-subject first cohort. Recombination connected TRBV7-6 to TRBJ2-4, and perhaps TRBD2 as D gene, on 5 matching bases. Sample: PBMCs. The TCR comes from a man aged 18-30 years in good health and CMV-seronegative. The DNA sequence follows: TGTGCCAGCAGCTTAGTTCCAGGACTCCAAAACATTCAGTACTTC. This sequence encodes CASSLVPGLQNIQYF. Joined to the reference TRBV7-6 and TRBJ2-4 proteins, this CDR3 gives the full variable domain: GAGVSQSPRYKVTKRGQDVALRCDPISGHVSLYWYRQALGQGPEFLTYFNYEAQQDKSGLPNDRFSAERPEGSISTLTIQRTEQRDSAMYRCASSLVPGLQNIQYFGAGTRLSVL.